Shown below are 32 T cell receptor beta chains from a single sample sequenced in a study of yellow fever vaccine responses in identical twins. TCRdb fed the RT-PCR reads into MiXCR, producing one record per CDR3 protein. Found here are fewer than 6,000 distinct CDR3 sequences, 65% of them singletons; the top ten hold under 4.5%. Sequences were derived from T cells from blood (PBMCs), unsorted or a sorted subset (not recorded which), sampled before or after yellow fever vaccination (not recorded which). Receptors originate from a woman between 18 and 29 years old who received the yellow fever vaccine.

The gene calls are TRBV6-5 and TRBJ2-3; D might be TRBD1 (6 bases). The CDR3 totals 14 residues. Per germline, CDR1 MNHEY and CDR2 SVGAGI. The V gene lost 6 bases and the J gene lost 9 bases, with 19 bases spanning the gap. The CDR3 nucleotides are TGTGCCAGCAGCTACAGGGCACCACAGGAGACGCAGTATTTT. Translating gives CASSYRAPQETQYF.

This clonotype occurred a few times. This chain connects TRBV29-1 to TRBJ2-5; maybe TRBD1 (5 bases). Germline V gene data show CDR1 as SQVTM and CDR2 as ANQGSEA. The CDR3 has 13 residues. V was shortened by 4 bases and J by 2 bases, with 11 bases between the two germline ends. The CDR3 region has the DNA TGCAGCGTTGTTCCCAGGGAACAAGAGACCCAGTACTTC. Protein product: CSVVPREQETQYF.

The chain's CDR3 is CASSLEVQTQYF. In nucleotides, the CDR3 is TGTGCCAGCAGCTTAGAGGTACAGACCCAGTACTTC. The chain employs TRBV11-1 and TRBJ2-5; no firm D call. The germline V and J ends were trimmed by 1 base and 6 bases, with 6 bases remaining between them. Germline V gene lookup returns CDR1 SGHAT and CDR2 FQDESV (reference sequence). This CDR3 spans 12 amino acids.

CDR3 bases: TGCGCCAGCAGCCAAGGCCCCGGCTACGAGCAGTACTTC. It specifies CASSQGPGYEQYF. The chain combines TRBV4-1 with TRBJ2-7, with D hard to call. Germline V gives CDR1 MGHRA, CDR2 YSYEKL. V was pared by 1 base and J by 3 bases, with 7 bases between. This CDR3 is 13 amino acids long.

The CDR3 DNA reads as TGTGCCAGCAGCTTGGACAGAGCCACGAACACTGAAGCTTTCTTT. Translating gives CASSLDRATNTEAFF. The chain carries TRBV5-5 and TRBJ1-1; D uncertain. Germline CDR1 SGHKS, CDR2 YYEKEE (reference sequence). This CDR3 comprises 15 residues. Trimming left V 0 bases short and J 1 base short, with 10 bases between.

The chain recombines TRBV19 with TRBJ1-1; D uncertain. V shed 8 bases and J shed 6 bases, with 16 bases lying between them. This CDR3 contains 13 residues. Germline V gives CDR1 LNHDA, CDR2 SQIVND (reference sequence). CDR3 protein: CASLVRSGAEAFF. In DNA form, the CDR3 reads TGTGCCAGTCTTGTTAGATCGGGAGCTGAAGCTTTCTTT.

The V gene is TRBV29-1, the J gene TRBJ2-1; D possibly corresponds to TRBD1 (6 bases). This CDR3 is 11 amino acids long. CDR1 and CDR2 (germline): SQVTM, ANQGSEA. V was shortened by 5 bases and J by 8 bases, with 10 bases between the two germline ends. CDR3 protein: CSVTTGYEQFF. Written as DNA, the CDR3 is TGCAGCGTTACAACAGGGTATGAGCAGTTCTTC.

The CDR3 spells CASSSLGSYGYTF. CDR3 coding DNA: TGTGCCAGCAGTTCCCTCGGCAGCTATGGCTACACCTTC. V usage is TRBV27 and J usage is TRBJ1-2, with D unclear. Trimming took 4 bases from V and 4 from J, leaving 10 bases between them. The CDR3 contains 13 residues. Germline V gene sequence: CDR1 MNHEY, CDR2 SMNVEV (reference sequence).

The chain has TRBV27 and TRBJ1-2; TRBD1 matches 7 bases. V dropped 3 bases and J dropped 4; count of bases not matched to a gene: 8. Germline values: CDR1 MNHEY, CDR2 SMNVEV (reference sequence). CDR3 size: 15 residues. The CDR3 spells CASSLRQGGFYGYTF. The CDR3 bases are TGTGCCAGCAGTTTGAGGCAGGGGGGGTTCTATGGCTACACCTTC.

The CDR3 region has the DNA TGTGCCAGCAGACTAATTGCAACTAATGAAAAACTGTTTTTT. Translated, it gives CASRLIATNEKLFF. The chain uses TRBV27 and TRBJ1-4; no definite D call. Germline CDR1 and CDR2: MNHEY and SMNVEV (reference sequence). The CDR3 has 14 residues. V lost 6 bases and J 0 bases, leaving 8 bases between the germline ends.

The chain links TRBV19 to TRBJ2-1; 7 bases fit TRBD2. The germline V gene encodes CDR1 LNHDA and CDR2 SQIVND (reference sequence). The CDR3 sequence is 14 residues long. Losses at the gene ends were 7 bases for V and 8 bases for J; bases not matched to a gene: 11. CDR3 sequence (DNA): TGTGCCAGTAAACCGGGACTAAAGCAGGATGAGCAGTTCTTC. Its protein is CASKPGLKQDEQFF. Complete variable domain (other parts from reference TRBV19 and TRBJ2-1): DGGITQSPKYLFRKEGQNVTLSCEQNLNHDAMYWYRQDPGQGLRLIYYSQIVNDFQKGDIAEGYSVSREKKESFPLTVTSAQKNPTAFYLCASKPGLKQDEQFFGPGTRLTVL.

In its sample, this clonotype was seen a few times. This rearrangement joins TRBV20-1 to TRBJ2-2; TRBD1 is a possible D gene (7 bases). The germline V and J ends were trimmed by 4 bases and 6 bases, with 18 bases remaining between them. The CDR3 sequence is 15 residues long. The germline V gene encodes CDR1 DFQATT and CDR2 SNEGSKA (reference sequence). The CDR3 loop is CSAKQRRGLAGELFF. In nucleotides, the CDR3 is TGCAGTGCTAAGCAGAGGAGGGGGCTCGCCGGGGAGCTGTTTTTT.

This clonotype has just one count. The chain joins TRBV7-3 to TRBJ2-1; D gene unclear. Per germline, CDR1 SGHTA and CDR2 FQGTGA. Between the trimmed V and J ends, which lost 4 bases and 0 bases, there was a span of 16 bases. The CDR3 runs 17 residues. CDR3 sequence (DNA): TGTGCCAGCAGCTGGTTGATGGGTTACCGCTCCTACAATGAGCAGTTCTTC. It specifies CASSWLMGYRSYNEQFF.

This sequence joins TRBV7-9 and TRBJ1-5; D is undetermined. V was clipped by 5 bases and J by 1 base, with 12 bases between them. The CDR3 totals 15 residues. Per the germline V gene, CDR1 is SEHNR and CDR2 is FQNEAQ (reference sequence). The CDR3 DNA is TGTGCCAGCAGCGGCCGAGGTCACAGCAATCAGCCCCAGCATTTT. Translation gives CASSGRGHSNQPQHF.

The rearrangement links TRBV5-1 to TRBJ2-7; D may be TRBD1 or TRBD2 (5 bases each). The CDR3 runs 15 residues. CDR1 and CDR2 from the germline V gene are SGHRS and YFSETQ. V lost 0 bases, J lost 1 base, and 11 bases lay in between. The CDR3 protein is CASSLGGVESYEQYF. The DNA for the CDR3 is TGCGCCAGCAGCTTGGGAGGGGTCGAATCCTACGAGCAGTACTTC.

This clonotype was detected only once. The chain has TRBV11-3 and TRBJ2-3; D may be TRBD1 (5 bases). The ends were cut back, 10 bases at V and 4 bases at J, with 15 bases in the middle. Germline V gives CDR1 SGHNT, CDR2 YENEEA. The CDR3 loop spans 13 amino acids. The CDR3 DNA is TGTGCCACCAACCCTGGGGCTCCAGATACGCAGTATTTT. Amino acid sequence: CATNPGAPDTQYF.

This chain connects TRBV29-1 to TRBJ2-2; 7 bases are shared with TRBD1. This CDR3 is built from 12 residues. Losses at the gene ends were 7 bases for V and 5 bases for J; bases not matched to a gene: 4. CDR1 and CDR2 (germline): SQVTM, ANQGSEA. The CDR3 coding sequence is TGCAGCGGTTACAGGGGTACCGGGGAGCTGTTTTTT. Encoded protein: CSGYRGTGELFF.

In regard to this clonotype: A read error may account for a junction end that differs from germline. This chain connects TRBV6-2 or TRBV6-3 to TRBJ1-1; D uncertain. The length of the CDR3 is 10 residues. Germline CDR1 is MNHEY and CDR2 is SVGEGT. The CDR3 reads CASTYTEAFF. The DNA of the CDR3 is TGTGCCAGCACTTACACTGAAGCTTTCTTT.

This chain joins TRBV19 and TRBJ2-7, with 9 positions matching TRBD1. The CDR3 extends over 16 amino acids. The germline V gene encodes CDR1 LNHDA and CDR2 SQIVND (reference sequence). Germline trimming cut 0 bases from V and 2 bases from J; bases unmatched to any gene: 5. The CDR3 nucleotides are TGTGCCAGTAGTATAGATCCGGGACAGGGCACCTACGAGCAGTACTTC. Protein sequence: CASSIDPGQGTYEQYF.

The chain is built from TRBV11-2 and TRBJ2-5; 10 nucleotides align to TRBD1. The J segment lost 4 bases and the V segment lost 1 base, leaving 3 bases of the junction unmatched. Germline CDR1 SGHAT, CDR2 FQNNGV. This CDR3 region has 15 residues. CDR3 protein: CASSLGDRGGETQYF. CDR3 DNA sequence: TGTGCCAGCAGCTTAGGGGACAGGGGTGGAGAGACCCAGTACTTC. Full variable domain (missing parts from reference TRBV11-2 and TRBJ2-5): EAGVAQSPRYKIIEKRQSVAFWCNPISGHATLYWYQQILGQGPKLLIQFQNNGVVDDSQLPKDRFSAERLKGVDSTLKIQPAKLEDSAVYLCASSLGDRGGETQYFGPGTRLLVL.

The chain couples TRBV11-2 to TRBJ2-7; 10 bases are shared with TRBD2. After removal of 4 bases from V and 0 bases from J, the junction contained 15 bases not matched to a gene. The CDR3 extends over 19 amino acids. Germline V CDR1 and CDR2: SGHAT, FQNNGV. CDR3 protein: CASSSTHRTSGFYSYEQYF. CDR3 nucleotide sequence: TGTGCCAGCAGCTCCACACACAGGACTAGCGGTTTTTACTCCTACGAGCAGTACTTC.

The V call is TRBV6-1, the J call TRBJ2-7, with 8 bases that match TRBD2. Trimming at V came to 5 bases and at J to 10 bases, leaving 19 bases not matched to a gene. CDR3 length equals 16 residues. Germline CDR1 is MNHNS and CDR2 is SASEGT. As DNA, the CDR3 is TGTGCCAGCAGTACCCCGTCTAGCGGGCCTTCCGAGGAACAGTACTTC. Protein: CASSTPSSGPSEEQYF.

This chain connects TRBV20-1 to TRBJ2-7; D call uncertain. Trimming took 5 bases from V and 2 from J, leaving 10 bases between them. The length of the CDR3 is 12 residues. CDR1 DFQATT and CDR2 SNEGSKA come from the germline V gene (reference sequence). CDR3 nucleotides: TGCAGTGCTGGGTCCGGCGCCTACGAGCAGTACTTC. It yields the protein CSAGSGAYEQYF.

This rearrangement joins TRBV15 to TRBJ2-1; TRBD1 matches 10 bases. Germline loops: CDR1 LNHNV, CDR2 YYDKDF (reference sequence). The junction had 7 bases not matched to a gene; V was cut back by 1 base and J by 7 bases. The length of the CDR3 is 16 residues. As DNA, the CDR3 is TGTGCCACCAGCAGAGTAGGGACAGGGGTTCTAAATGAGCAGTTCTTC. It encodes CATSRVGTGVLNEQFF.

The chain couples TRBV29-1 to TRBJ2-5; possible D gene TRBD1, 6 bases. The V gene lost 5 bases and the J gene lost 5 bases, with 15 bases spanning the gap. CDR3 length equals 13 residues. Germline V gene lookup returns CDR1 SQVTM and CDR2 ANQGSEA. CDR3 protein: CSVLLTGQETQYF. DNA for the CDR3: TGCAGCGTTCTGCTCACAGGGCAGGAGACCCAGTACTTC.

V gene TRBV29-1 combines with J gene TRBJ2-1; 9 positions match TRBD2. The germline V gene encodes CDR1 SQVTM and CDR2 ANQGSEA. The CDR3 totals 16 residues. J lost 8 bases, V lost 0 bases, and 11 bases had no gene match. CDR3 loop: CSVEDLSSREGDEQFF. CDR3 in DNA: TGCAGCGTTGAAGATTTATCGTCGCGGGAGGGGGATGAGCAGTTCTTC.

This clonotype turned up a few times. The chain combines TRBV29-1 with TRBJ2-1; tentative D call: TRBD2 (5 bases). The germline V and J ends were trimmed by 8 bases and 2 bases, with 7 bases remaining between them. The CDR3 consists of 11 residues. Germline V CDR1 and CDR2: SQVTM, ANQGSEA. The CDR3 loop reads CSSGTYNEQFF. The CDR3 region has the DNA TGCAGCTCCGGGACCTACAATGAGCAGTTCTTC.

This chain joins TRBV11-2 and TRBJ2-1; D is unresolved. The V end lost 5 bases, the J end lost 9 bases, and 17 bases lay between the germline ends. Germline V lookup: CDR1 SGHAT, CDR2 FQNNGV. The CDR3 runs to 14 residues. The CDR3 DNA is TGTGCCAGCAGCCCTTCTGCGCAGTACCTTGAGCAGTTCTTC. Encoded protein: CASSPSAQYLEQFF. The whole variable domain, remainder taken from reference TRBV11-2 and TRBJ2-1, is EAGVAQSPRYKIIEKRQSVAFWCNPISGHATLYWYQQILGQGPKLLIQFQNNGVVDDSQLPKDRFSAERLKGVDSTLKIQPAKLEDSAVYLCASSPSAQYLEQFFGPGTRLTVL.

This chain joins TRBV29-1 and TRBJ2-7; D possibly corresponds to TRBD2 (7 bases). The CDR3 has 13 residues. Per the germline V gene, CDR1 is SQVTM and CDR2 is ANQGSEA. V shed 6 bases and J shed 2 bases, with 14 bases lying between them. The CDR3 DNA reads as TGCAGCGTGAGGGGGGGATCGGCCTACGAGCAGTACTTC. Translation: CSVRGGSAYEQYF.

DNA of the CDR3: TGTGCCAGCAGCCAAGGTGATGCTAGCGGGAGGCGTGAGCAGTTCTTC. Protein product: CASSQGDASGRREQFF. The chain couples TRBV14 to TRBJ2-1; 11 bases agree with TRBD2. The CDR3 totals 16 residues. Germline-derived CDR1 and CDR2 are SGHDN and FVKESK. V shed 1 base and J 9 bases; nucleotides not matched to a gene: 8.

This clonotype was detected once. This chain connects TRBV6-2 or TRBV6-3 to TRBJ1-5; D remains ambiguous. V was cut by 2 bases and J by 5 bases, with 13 bases left in between. CDR1 MNHEY and CDR2 SVGEGT come from the germline V gene. The CDR3 loop spans 15 amino acids. CDR3 sequence: CASSYRGDGDQPQHF. The CDR3 nucleotides read TGTGCCAGCAGTTACCGGGGAGACGGAGATCAGCCCCAGCATTTT.

The V gene is TRBV11-1, the J gene TRBJ2-3; 8 bases match TRBD2. Per the germline V gene, CDR1 is SGHAT and CDR2 is FQDESV (reference sequence). This CDR3 comprises 14 residues. V shed 11 bases and J 3 bases; nucleotides not matched to a gene: 10. CDR3 residues: CASTPPGGTDTQYF. In DNA, the CDR3 is TGTGCCTCTACCCCTCCGGGAGGGACAGATACGCAGTATTTT.